This TCR beta chain was observed in a study of cytotoxic CD8 clonotypes in ibrutinib-treated CLL. Study-level findings and limits: Increased clonality at ibrutinib response gave way to a return toward baseline at progression.

The method was immunoSEQ multiplex PCR; TCRdb's version includes in-frame clones alone and lacks a portion of them. The sample includes some 150,000 clones, about 79% seen only once; the top ten take 9.5% to 15%. This clone was seen a few times. Antigen: not known. Germline V gene sequence: CDR1 SGDLS, CDR2 YYNGEE. The length of the CDR3 is 15 residues. Trimming took 3 bases from V and 2 from J; bases not matched to a gene: 5. The gene calls are TRBV9 and TRBJ1-2; TRBD1 agrees at 9 bases. The TCR comes from a human donor with chronic lymphocytic leukemia. Here the sequenced sample was PBMCs, taken after 12 months of ibrutinib treatment. CDR3 residues: CASSADGQGNYGYTF. The CDR3 nucleotides read TGTGCCAGCAGCGCCGACGGACAGGGGAACTATGGCTACACCTTC. Based on the CDR3 plus reference TRBV9 and TRBJ1-2, the full variable domain is DSGVTQTPKHLITATGQRVTLRCSPRSGDLSVYWYQQSLDQGLQFLIQYYNGEERAKGNILERFSAQQFPDLHSELNLSSLELGDSALYFCASSADGQGNYGYTFGSGTRLTVV.